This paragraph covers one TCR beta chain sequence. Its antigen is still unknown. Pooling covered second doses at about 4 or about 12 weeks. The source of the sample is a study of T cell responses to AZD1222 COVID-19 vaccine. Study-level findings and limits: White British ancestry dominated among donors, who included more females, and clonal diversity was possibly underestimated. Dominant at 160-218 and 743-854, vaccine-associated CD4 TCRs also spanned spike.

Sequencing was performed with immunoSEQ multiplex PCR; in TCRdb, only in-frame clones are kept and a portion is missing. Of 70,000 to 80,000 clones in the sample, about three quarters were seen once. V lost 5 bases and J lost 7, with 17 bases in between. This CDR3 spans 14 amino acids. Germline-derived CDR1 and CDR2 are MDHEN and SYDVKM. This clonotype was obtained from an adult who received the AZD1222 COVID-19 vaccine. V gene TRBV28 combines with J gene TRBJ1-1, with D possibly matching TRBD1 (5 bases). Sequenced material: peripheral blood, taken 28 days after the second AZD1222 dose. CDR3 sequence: CASSPPGAGREAFF. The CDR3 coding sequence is TGTGCCAGCAGTCCACCCGGGGCTGGGCGTGAAGCTTTCTTT.